This T cell receptor (beta chain) was sequenced in a study of cytotoxic CD8 clonotypes in ibrutinib-treated CLL. Study at large: The study included 11 relapsed/refractory and roughly 16 treatment-naive patients; 17 to 18 had IGHV unmutated disease.

With sequencing, the targeted depth ranged from 1 in 200,000 to 1 in 1 million T cells. The data were produced by immunoSEQ multiplex PCR, yet TCRdb's version contains in-frame clones alone and is incomplete. This sample has roughly 70,000 clones, with about nine tenths found just once. This TCR derives from a human donor with chronic lymphocytic leukemia. The sequencing here drew on PBMCs, taken after 12 months of ibrutinib treatment.

This CDR3 is CSAVGTGGYEQYF. The CDR3 DNA is TGCAGCGCCGTAGGGACAGGGGGGTACGAGCAGTACTTC. The chain uses TRBV29-1 and TRBJ2-7; 11 bases agree with TRBD1. Germline lookup yields CDR1 SQVTM and CDR2 ANQGSEA. The V segment lost 7 bases and the J segment 4 bases; nucleotides outside the gene matches: 6. The CDR3 totals 13 residues.